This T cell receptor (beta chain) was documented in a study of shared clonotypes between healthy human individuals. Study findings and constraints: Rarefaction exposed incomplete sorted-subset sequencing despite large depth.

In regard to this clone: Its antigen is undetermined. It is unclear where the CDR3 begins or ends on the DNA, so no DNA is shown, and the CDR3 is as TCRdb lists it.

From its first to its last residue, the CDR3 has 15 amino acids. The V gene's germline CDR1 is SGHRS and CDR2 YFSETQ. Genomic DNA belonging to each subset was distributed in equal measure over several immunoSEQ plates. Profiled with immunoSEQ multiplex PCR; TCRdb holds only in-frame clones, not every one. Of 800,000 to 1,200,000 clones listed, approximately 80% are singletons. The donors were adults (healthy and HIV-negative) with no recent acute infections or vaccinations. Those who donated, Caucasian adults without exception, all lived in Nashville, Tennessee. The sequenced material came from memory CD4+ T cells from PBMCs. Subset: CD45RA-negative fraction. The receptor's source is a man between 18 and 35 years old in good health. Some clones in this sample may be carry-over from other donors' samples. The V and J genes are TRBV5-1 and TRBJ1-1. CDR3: CASSSSGSLYTEAFF.